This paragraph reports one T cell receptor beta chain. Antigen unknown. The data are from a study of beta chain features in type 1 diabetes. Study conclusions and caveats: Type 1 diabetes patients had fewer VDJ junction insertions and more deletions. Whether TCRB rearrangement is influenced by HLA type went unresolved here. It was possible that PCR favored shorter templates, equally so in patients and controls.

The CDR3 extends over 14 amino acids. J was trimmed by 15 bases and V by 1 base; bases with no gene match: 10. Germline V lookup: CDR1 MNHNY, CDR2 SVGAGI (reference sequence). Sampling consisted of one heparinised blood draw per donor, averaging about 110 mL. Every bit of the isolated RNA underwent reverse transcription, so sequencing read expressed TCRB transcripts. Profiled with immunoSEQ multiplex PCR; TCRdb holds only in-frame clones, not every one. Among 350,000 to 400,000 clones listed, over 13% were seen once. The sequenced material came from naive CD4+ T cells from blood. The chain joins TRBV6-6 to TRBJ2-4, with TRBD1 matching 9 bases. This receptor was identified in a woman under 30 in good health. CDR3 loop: CASSYWDRAKRAYF. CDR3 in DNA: TGTGCCAGCAGTTACTGGGACAGGGCAAAGCGGGCGTACTTC.